This T cell receptor (beta chain) is from a study of blood T cells in healthy people across ages. This clonotype was observed a few times. Through a sample-barcoded 5' primer and a J-beta primer mix, a second PCR was run for roughly 7 to 12 cycles. TCRdb re-called the 5' RACE reads with MiXCR, one entry per CDR3 protein. Of around 780,000 distinct CDR3 sequences in the sample, roughly 26% were seen once. Germline assignment: CDR1 DFQATT and CDR2 SNEGSKA (reference sequence). The CDR3 runs to 14 residues. The sample was also linked to a second study, of T cells of mothers and their children.

This receptor was identified in a boy aged 5 to 17 in good health. The genes are TRBV20-1 and TRBJ2-7, with TRBD2 as a possible D gene (6 bases). With the DNA end fitting TRBJ2-1 better, the J assignment may be wrong. The sample taken for sequencing was blood. The CDR3 here is CSARDYKGNNEQFF. The CDR3 DNA is TGCAGTGCTAGGGACTACAAAGGGAACAATGAGCAGTTCTTC.